This TCR beta chain was retrieved from a study of radiotherapy plus CTLA-4 blockade in lung cancer. Turning to the study itself: In around 19% of patients, objective responses were seen; roughly 28% had disease control. Study conclusions and caveats: Best predicting response, reportedly, were early blood T cell clone dynamics, with interferon-beta. Clones of tumor-derived TCRs expanded in blood after radiotherapy plus ipilimumab.

Per the germline V gene, CDR1 is LNHDA and CDR2 is SQIVND (reference sequence). The CDR3 totals 14 residues. The J segment lost 4 bases and the V segment lost 10 bases, leaving 8 bases of the junction unmatched. In chemo-refractory metastatic non-small-cell lung cancer, patients got ipilimumab CTLA-4 blockade together with focal radiation. This clone came up once. Its matching antigen is unknown. Sequencing was performed with immunoSEQ multiplex PCR; in TCRdb, only in-frame clones are kept and a portion is missing. The top ten hold 8.5% of the sample, which has tens of thousands of clones, 70% to 80% seen once.

The source was peripheral blood, collected from a patient treated with radiotherapy plus ipilimumab. The clonotype was recovered from a human donor with non-small cell lung cancer who had a complete response to radiotherapy plus ipilimumab. The J gene is TRBJ1-3, the V gene TRBV19, with TRBD1 matching over 9 bases. CDR3 nucleotides: TGTGCCACTAAAAACAGGGGGCCGGGAAACACCATATATTTT. Translation gives CATKNRGPGNTIYF.